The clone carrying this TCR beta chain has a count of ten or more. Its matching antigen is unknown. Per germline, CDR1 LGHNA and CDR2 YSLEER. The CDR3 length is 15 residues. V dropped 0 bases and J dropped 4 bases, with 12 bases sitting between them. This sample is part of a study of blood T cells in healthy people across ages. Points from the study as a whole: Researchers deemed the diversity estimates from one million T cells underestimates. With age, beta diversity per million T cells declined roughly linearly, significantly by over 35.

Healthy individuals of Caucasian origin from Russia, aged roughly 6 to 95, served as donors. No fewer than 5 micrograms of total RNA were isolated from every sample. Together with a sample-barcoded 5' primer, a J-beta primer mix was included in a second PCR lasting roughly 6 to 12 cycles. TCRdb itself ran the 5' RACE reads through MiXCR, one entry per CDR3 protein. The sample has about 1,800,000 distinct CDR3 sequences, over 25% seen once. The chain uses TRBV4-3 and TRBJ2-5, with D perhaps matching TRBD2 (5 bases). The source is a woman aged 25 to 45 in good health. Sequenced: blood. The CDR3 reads CASSQDLGRGETQYF. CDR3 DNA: TGCGCCAGCAGCCAAGATTTAGGGAGAGGAGAGACCCAGTACTTC.